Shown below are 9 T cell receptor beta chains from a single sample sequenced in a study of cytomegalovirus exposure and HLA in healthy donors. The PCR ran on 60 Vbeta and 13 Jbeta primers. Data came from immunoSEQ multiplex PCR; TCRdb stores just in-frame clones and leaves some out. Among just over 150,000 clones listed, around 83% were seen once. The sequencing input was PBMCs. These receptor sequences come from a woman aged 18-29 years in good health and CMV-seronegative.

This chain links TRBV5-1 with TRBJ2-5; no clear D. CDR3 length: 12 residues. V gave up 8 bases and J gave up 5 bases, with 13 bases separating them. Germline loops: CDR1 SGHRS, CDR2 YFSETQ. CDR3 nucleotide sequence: TGCGCCAGTCGAATCTCGGTGGAGACCCAGTACTTC. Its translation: CASRISVETQYF.

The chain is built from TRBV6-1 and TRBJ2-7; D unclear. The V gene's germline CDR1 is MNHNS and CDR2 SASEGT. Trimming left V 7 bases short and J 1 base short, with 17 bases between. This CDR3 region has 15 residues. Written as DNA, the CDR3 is TGTGCCAGCACTCCTGGAAGGTGGGCTTCCTACGAGCAGTACTTC. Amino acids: CASTPGRWASYEQYF.

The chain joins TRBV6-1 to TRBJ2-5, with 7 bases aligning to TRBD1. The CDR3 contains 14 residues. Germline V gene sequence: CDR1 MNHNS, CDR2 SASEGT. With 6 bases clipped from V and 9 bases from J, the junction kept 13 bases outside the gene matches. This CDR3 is CASRGLSTGTSQYF. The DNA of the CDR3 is TGTGCCAGCAGAGGCCTTTCGACAGGGACCTCCCAGTACTTC.

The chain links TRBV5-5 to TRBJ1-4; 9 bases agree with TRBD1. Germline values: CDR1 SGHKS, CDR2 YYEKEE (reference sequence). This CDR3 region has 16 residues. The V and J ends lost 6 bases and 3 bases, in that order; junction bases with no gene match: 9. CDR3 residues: CASTRYRGLSNEKLFF. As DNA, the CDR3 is TGTGCCAGCACCAGGTACAGGGGGCTGTCTAATGAAAAACTGTTTTTT.

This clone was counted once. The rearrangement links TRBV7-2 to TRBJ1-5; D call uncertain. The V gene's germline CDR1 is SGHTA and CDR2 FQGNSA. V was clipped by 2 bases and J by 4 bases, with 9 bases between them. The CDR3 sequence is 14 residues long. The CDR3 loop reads CASSLQVSNQPQHF. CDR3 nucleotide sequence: TGTGCCAGCAGCTTACAGGTCTCTAATCAGCCCCAGCATTTT.

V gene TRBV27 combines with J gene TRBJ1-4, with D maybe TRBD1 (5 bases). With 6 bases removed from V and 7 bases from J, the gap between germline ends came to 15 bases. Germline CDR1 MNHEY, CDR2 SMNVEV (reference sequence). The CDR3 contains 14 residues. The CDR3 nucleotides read TGTGCCAGCAGCCTTCGGACTAGGGGTGAAAAACTGTTTTTT. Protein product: CASSLRTRGEKLFF.

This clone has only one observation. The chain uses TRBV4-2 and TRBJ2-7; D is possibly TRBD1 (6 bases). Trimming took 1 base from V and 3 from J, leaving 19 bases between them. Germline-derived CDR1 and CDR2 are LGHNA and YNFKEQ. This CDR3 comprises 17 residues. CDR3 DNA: TGTGCCAGCAGCCAAGTAGGGTTAGCAGGGGAAAACTACGAGCAGTACTTC. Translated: CASSQVGLAGENYEQYF.

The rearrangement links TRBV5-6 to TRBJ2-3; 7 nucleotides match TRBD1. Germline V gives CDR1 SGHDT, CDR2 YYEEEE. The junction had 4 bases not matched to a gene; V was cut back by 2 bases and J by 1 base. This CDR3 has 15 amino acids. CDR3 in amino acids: CASSFRGQGTDTQYF. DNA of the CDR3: TGTGCCAGCAGCTTCCGAGGACAGGGCACAGATACGCAGTATTTT.

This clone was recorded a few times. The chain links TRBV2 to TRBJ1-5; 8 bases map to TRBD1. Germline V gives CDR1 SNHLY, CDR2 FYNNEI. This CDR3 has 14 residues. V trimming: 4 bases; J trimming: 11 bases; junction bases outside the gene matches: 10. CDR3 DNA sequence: TGTGCCAGCAGTGGCAGACAGGGGTTCGGGACCCAGCATTTT. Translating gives CASSGRQGFGTQHF.